What follows are 15 T cell receptor beta chains derived from one specimen sequenced in a study of T-cell reconstitution after alpha-beta-depleted transplantation in children. Using unique molecular identifiers, the investigators prepared the TCRbeta library. MiXCR was run by TCRdb on the PCR reads, yielding one entry per CDR3 protein. The table lists 100,000 or so distinct CDR3 sequences, about a quarter of them singletons. The sample in question was PBMCs, obtained before TCRalphabeta/CD19-depleted stem cell transplant. The receptors shown here come from a boy aged 2 to 10 with acute lymphoblastic leukemia, due to receive a stem cell transplant.

This clonotype has only one observation. The rearrangement uses TRBV3-1 and TRBJ2-1, with D unresolved. Looked up from germline, CDR1 is LGHDT and CDR2 is YNNKEL (reference sequence). V was trimmed by 2 bases and J by 6 bases, leaving 20 bases between them. The CDR3 loop spans 17 amino acids. Written as DNA, the CDR3 is TGTGCCAGCAGCCAATCGGAGACCCGCGGTTCTGGCAATGAGCAGTTCTTC. This sequence encodes CASSQSETRGSGNEQFF.

The sample holds many counts of this clonotype. The rearrangement uses TRBV4-3 and TRBJ2-1, with 9 bases identical to TRBD2. This CDR3 is built from 15 residues. Trimming removed 4 bases from V and 6 bases from J; junction bases left unmatched: 7. Germline values: CDR1 LGHNA, CDR2 YSLEER. The CDR3 protein is CASSPYSGSANEQFF. In DNA, the CDR3 is TGCGCCAGCAGCCCCTATAGCGGGAGTGCCAATGAGCAGTTCTTC.

This clonotype was observed a handful of times. This chain links TRBV29-1 with TRBJ2-5, with a possible D match to TRBD1 (5 bases). This CDR3 is built from 15 residues. V lost 4 bases and J 6 bases, leaving 21 bases between the germline ends. Germline V gene data show CDR1 as SQVTM and CDR2 as ANQGSEA. CDR3 in amino acids: CSVVEQGGSAKTQYF. In nucleotides, the CDR3 is TGCAGCGTTGTAGAGCAGGGTGGAAGCGCGAAGACCCAGTACTTC.

Comments on this clonotype: A clone one base away is much larger, so this may be a read error. This chain connects TRBV7-9 to TRBJ2-4; D is possibly TRBD1 (6 bases). The germline V gene encodes CDR1 SEHNR and CDR2 FQNEAQ (reference sequence). The CDR3 loop spans 16 amino acids. V was shortened by 5 bases and J by 1 base, with 15 bases between the two germline ends. CDR3 DNA: TGTGCCAGCAGCCACGGGACACCCTTTGCCAAAAACATTCAGTACTTC. This encodes CASSHGTPFAKNIQYF. The whole variable domain, filled in from reference TRBV7-9 and TRBJ2-4, reads DTGVSQNPRHKITKRGQNVTFRCDPISEHNRLYWYRQTLGQGPEFLTYFQNEAQLEKSRLLSDRFSAERPKGSFSTLEIQRTEQGDSAMYLCASSHGTPFAKNIQYFGAGTRLSVL.

In DNA form, the CDR3 reads TGTGCCAGCAGCTTGCAGGAAGGGACCCAGTACTTC. It codes for CASSLQEGTQYF. V and J are TRBV7-9 and TRBJ2-5; D gene unclear. Trimming stripped 3 bases from V and 7 bases from J, with 9 bases between. CDR3 length: 12 residues. Per germline, CDR1 SEHNR and CDR2 FQNEAQ (reference sequence).

The V call is TRBV11-1, the J call TRBJ2-7; TRBD1 aligns across 7 bases. V shed 4 bases, J shed 3 bases, and the junction held 9 bases outside the gene matches. The germline gives CDR1 SGHAT, CDR2 FQDESV (reference sequence). CDR3 size: 15 residues. CDR3 in amino acids: CASSSRDSLYYEQYF. CDR3 bases: TGTGCCAGCAGCTCCCGGGACAGCCTCTACTACGAGCAGTACTTC. The variable domain in full, with the rest retrieved from reference TRBV11-1 and TRBJ2-7, is EAEVAQSPRYKITEKSQAVAFWCDPISGHATLYWYRQILGQGPELLVQFQDESVVDDSQLPKDRFSAERLKGVDSTLKIQPAELGDSAMYLCASSSRDSLYYEQYFGPGTRLTVT.

This clonotype appeared a few times. The chain employs TRBV12-3 or TRBV12-4 and TRBJ1-5; D is undetermined. This CDR3 is 16 amino acids long. V was trimmed by 0 bases and J by 4 bases, leaving 13 bases between them. The CDR3 DNA reads as TGTGCCAGCAGTTTAGCGCTGAGGAAAACGAATCAGCCCCAGCATTTT. Translated, it gives CASSLALRKTNQPQHF.

This clonotype was counted a few times. V usage is TRBV20-1 and J usage is TRBJ1-6, with D perhaps TRBD1 (5 bases). The CDR3 has 14 amino acids. The V and J ends lost 5 bases and 0 bases respectively, with 8 bases between them. The germline gives CDR1 DFQATT, CDR2 SNEGSKA (reference sequence). CDR3 loop: CSAPGGSYNSPLHF. The CDR3 DNA reads as TGCAGTGCTCCGGGGGGCTCCTATAATTCACCCCTCCACTTT.

This clonotype has just a few counts. The chain employs TRBV5-1 and TRBJ2-1; D may be TRBD2 (5 bases). V shed 4 bases and J shed 5 bases, with 16 bases lying between them. This CDR3 spans 15 amino acids. Germline values: CDR1 SGHRS, CDR2 YFSETQ. The CDR3 region has the DNA TGCGCCAGCAGCCCACGGGGTGGAGGTCACAATGAGCAGTTCTTC. Translated: CASSPRGGGHNEQFF.

This clonotype turned up a few times. The chain employs TRBV28 and TRBJ2-7; D gene uncertain. Trimming pared 3 bases from V and 2 bases from J, leaving 8 bases between. CDR3 length: 13 amino acids. Per the germline V gene, CDR1 is MDHEN and CDR2 is SYDVKM. The DNA of the CDR3 is TGTGCCAGCAGTTTGGGTCAGACCTACGAGCAGTACTTC. It is translated as CASSLGQTYEQYF.

This clonotype was picked up a small number of times. The chain joins TRBV10-3 to TRBJ2-1, with D possibly being TRBD2 (6 bases). The ends were cut back, 5 bases at V and 7 bases at J, with 9 bases in the middle. Germline lookup yields CDR1 ENHRY and CDR2 SYGVKD. The CDR3 has 12 amino acids. CDR3 in DNA: TGTGCCATCAGTTCTGGGGGGAATGAGCAGTTCTTC. Amino acids: CAISSGGNEQFF.

This clonotype came up a few times. The rearrangement links TRBV27 to TRBJ1-1; D unresolved. Between the trimmed V and J ends, which lost 5 bases and 0 bases, there was a span of 7 bases. This CDR3 region has 13 residues. CDR1 and CDR2 (germline): MNHEY, SMNVEV (reference sequence). The CDR3 DNA is TGTGCCAGCAGTCAAGTCTTGAACACTGAAGCTTTCTTT. Translating it yields CASSQVLNTEAFF.

The chain employs TRBV20-1 and TRBJ1-5, with 7 bases aligning to TRBD1. The V segment lost 6 bases and the J segment 6 bases; nucleotides outside the gene matches: 11. The CDR3 contains 14 residues. Germline V CDR1 and CDR2: DFQATT, SNEGSKA (reference sequence). The CDR3 region is CSANQGVRGQPQHF. The CDR3 nucleotides are TGCAGTGCGAACCAGGGGGTGCGGGGTCAGCCCCAGCATTTT.

This chain uses TRBV11-2 with TRBJ2-2; D is uncertain. There are 15 residues in the CDR3. Trimming took off 8 bases at V and 5 bases at J, with 18 bases between the two ends. Germline CDR1 and CDR2: SGHAT and FQNNGV. Here the CDR3 DNA reads TGTGCCAGCCACTCCGGACGTTTAAGGACCGGGGAGCTGTTTTTT. It encodes CASHSGRLRTGELFF.

This clonotype was recorded a few times. V gene TRBV10-3 combines with J gene TRBJ2-7; the D gene is possibly TRBD2 (5 bases). CDR1 is ENHRY and CDR2 is SYGVKD in the germline V gene. The CDR3 is 16 amino acids. V was cut by 4 bases and J by 0 bases, with 16 bases left in between. The CDR3 coding sequence is TGTGCCATCAGTGCCCCAAGCGGAGGTAGCTCCTACGAGCAGTACTTC. Its translation is CAISAPSGGSSYEQYF.